Each of the 25 T cell receptor beta chains below was sequenced from the same sample in a study of blood T cell repertoires in COVID-19. The table came from immunoSEQ multiplex PCR; TCRdb's copy has only in-frame clones and leaves some out. The data contain around 190,000 clones, about 82% of them seen just once; the ten biggest clones take up 6% to 7.5%. The sequenced material came from peripheral blood. These receptors all stem from a man between 65 and 80 years old with active or convalescent COVID-19.

The chain recombines TRBV28 with TRBJ2-7, with 9 bases aligning to TRBD1. Germline trimming cut 6 bases from V and 3 bases from J; bases unmatched to any gene: 6. This CDR3 spans 14 amino acids. Looked up from germline, CDR1 is MDHEN and CDR2 is SYDVKM. CDR3 bases: TGTGCCAGCAGGGGACAGGGTAGTAACTACGAGCAGTACTTC. Amino acid sequence: CASRGQGSNYEQYF.

The chain links TRBV2 to TRBJ2-5; 10 nucleotides agree with TRBD2. Germline V gene data show CDR1 as SNHLY and CDR2 as FYNNEI. V shed 3 bases and J 7 bases; nucleotides not matched to a gene: 8. The CDR3 consists of 15 residues. The CDR3 coding sequence is TGTGCCAGCAGTGAGGAAGCGGGGGGGCCGGGGACCCAGTACTTC. Amino acid sequence: CASSEEAGGPGTQYF.

This chain uses TRBV7-2 with TRBJ1-4; the match to TRBD1 covers 8 bases. Germline CDR1 and CDR2: SGHTA and FQGNSA. The CDR3 sequence is 14 residues long. V was pared by 4 bases and J by 7 bases, with 5 bases of the junction left unmatched. CDR3 in DNA: TGTGCCAGCAGCTCGGACAGGGCTGTTGAAAAACTGTTTTTT. It encodes CASSSDRAVEKLFF.

Comments on this clone: A read error may produce the germline difference seen at one junction end. The rearrangement links TRBV5-5 to TRBJ1-1; D perhaps matches TRBD1 (5 bases). There are 16 residues in the CDR3. Germline CDR1 reads SGHKS; CDR2 reads YYEKEE (reference sequence). This chain's CDR3 is CASSLAGRVVNTEAFF. As DNA, the CDR3 is TGTGCCAGCAGCTTGGCGGGCAGGGTGGTGAATACTGAAGCTTTCTTT.

The chain has TRBV11-3 and TRBJ2-1; D gene ambiguous. CDR1 is SGHNT and CDR2 is YENEEA in the germline V gene. The V end lost 1 base, the J end lost 5 bases, and 15 bases lay between the germline ends. The CDR3 loop spans 16 amino acids. The CDR3 bases are TGTGCCAGCAGCTTAGGGAGACTTCGAGCCCACAATGAGCAGTTCTTC. It specifies CASSLGRLRAHNEQFF.

The J gene is TRBJ1-6, the V gene TRBV5-1; the match to TRBD1 covers 9 bases. Germline V gives CDR1 SGHRS, CDR2 YFSETQ. This CDR3 is 14 amino acids long. The V segment lost 4 bases and the J segment 9 bases; nucleotides outside the gene matches: 5. The CDR3 region is CASSPGQGRSPLHF. CDR3 DNA sequence: TGCGCCAGCAGCCCGGGACAGGGACGTTCACCCCTCCACTTT.

The chain joins TRBV6-5 to TRBJ1-1; perhaps TRBD1 as D (6 bases). V was pared by 6 bases and J by 1 base, with 12 bases between. Germline CDR1 reads MNHEY; CDR2 reads SVGAGI. This CDR3 is built from 14 residues. The CDR3 DNA is TGTGCCAGCAGATATGGACAGAAGAACACTGAAGCTTTCTTT. Its protein product is CASRYGQKNTEAFF.

This chain uses TRBV5-1 with TRBJ1-2; tentative D call: TRBD1 (5 bases). The CDR3 sequence is 14 residues long. V dropped 1 base and J dropped 6 bases, with 13 bases sitting between them. Germline V gene sequence: CDR1 SGHRS, CDR2 YFSETQ. This chain's CDR3 is CASSLYQGFDGYTF. CDR3 DNA sequence: TGCGCCAGCAGCTTGTACCAGGGCTTCGATGGCTACACCTTC.

The rearrangement joins TRBV2 to TRBJ1-2, with D perhaps TRBD1 (5 bases). The CDR3 sequence is 13 residues long. Germline CDR1 reads SNHLY; CDR2 reads FYNNEI. Trimming shortened V by 9 bases and J by 1 base, and 12 bases separated the two germline ends. The DNA for the CDR3 is TGTGCCAGTTCGGGGGTGGGTAACTATGGCTACACCTTC. Translated: CASSGVGNYGYTF.

The chain is built from TRBV29-1 and TRBJ1-5; D may be TRBD1 (6 bases). The ends were cut back, 5 bases at V and 2 bases at J, with 10 bases in the middle. The CDR3 runs 13 residues. CDR1 and CDR2 from the germline V gene are SQVTM and ANQGSEA. The CDR3 nucleotides read TGCAGCGTTATGTCAGGGGGCAATCAGCCCCAGCATTTT. As protein: CSVMSGGNQPQHF.

The DNA of the CDR3 is TGTGCCAGCAGTACCCACCTAAATGAGCAGTTCTTC. It codes for CASSTHLNEQFF. The chain links TRBV27 to TRBJ2-1; no firm D call. With 5 bases removed from V and 7 bases from J, the gap between germline ends came to 9 bases. CDR3 size: 12 residues. Germline lookup yields CDR1 MNHEY and CDR2 SMNVEV (reference sequence).

CDR3 coding DNA: TGTGCCAGCAGTTTGGGACAGGGGAGAACCTACGAGCAGTACTTC. It encodes CASSLGQGRTYEQYF. The chain joins TRBV27 to TRBJ2-7; 10 bases align to TRBD1. The germline CDR1 and CDR2 sequences are MNHEY and SMNVEV (reference sequence). The CDR3 runs to 15 residues. Trimming cost V 3 bases and J 2 bases; bases outside gene matches: 4.

This clone was seen a single time. The V call is TRBV5-4, the J call TRBJ2-2, with 7 bases fitting TRBD2. The CDR3 spans 17 residues. In germline, CDR1 is SGHNT, CDR2 YYREEE (reference sequence). V lost 3 bases to trimming and J lost 7 bases; unmatched junction nucleotides: 15. The CDR3 sequence: CASSWEGYGGGVGELFF. CDR3 nucleotides: TGTGCCAGCAGCTGGGAGGGGTACGGAGGAGGGGTCGGGGAGCTGTTTTTT.

The chain is built from TRBV6-6 and TRBJ1-5; D gene ambiguous. Germline V lookup: CDR1 MNHNY, CDR2 SVGAGI (reference sequence). Trimming left V 6 bases short and J 7 bases short, with 16 bases between. This CDR3 is built from 14 residues. The CDR3 spells CASRESLDHQPQHF. The CDR3 nucleotides read TGTGCCAGCAGGGAGTCCCTAGACCACCAGCCCCAGCATTTT.

The chain uses TRBV10-3 and TRBJ2-5; 10 positions match TRBD2. The CDR3 has 15 amino acids. Germline assignment: CDR1 ENHRY and CDR2 SYGVKD. V lost 3 bases to trimming and J lost 2 bases; unmatched junction nucleotides: 3. The CDR3 is CAISESGGAQETQYF. The CDR3 region has the DNA TGTGCCATCAGTGAAAGCGGGGGGGCTCAAGAGACCCAGTACTTC.

V and J are TRBV6-6 and TRBJ2-7, with 8 positions matching TRBD1. This CDR3 has 15 residues. The trim removed 6 bases at V and 2 bases at J, leaving 9 bases unmatched. The germline V gene encodes CDR1 MNHNY and CDR2 SVGAGI (reference sequence). CDR3 in DNA: TGTGCCAGCAGGGGGGGACAGGCCCACACCTACGAGCAGTACTTC. Translated, it gives CASRGGQAHTYEQYF.

This rearrangement joins TRBV5-1 to TRBJ2-7; perhaps TRBD1 as D (6 bases). V was clipped by 1 base and J by 0 bases, with 8 bases between them. The CDR3 has 14 amino acids. Germline values: CDR1 SGHRS, CDR2 YFSETQ. The CDR3 region is CASSLMDSSYEQYF. Here the CDR3 DNA reads TGCGCCAGCAGCTTGATGGACAGCTCCTACGAGCAGTACTTC.

The J gene is TRBJ2-4, the V gene TRBV5-1, with 9 bases that match TRBD1. This CDR3 is built from 17 residues. With V trimmed by 4 bases and J by 0 bases, 8 bases remained unmatched. The germline gives CDR1 SGHRS, CDR2 YFSETQ. CDR3 loop: CASSRDREGLAKNIQYF. In DNA, the CDR3 is TGCGCCAGCAGCCGGGACAGGGAAGGACTAGCCAAAAACATTCAGTACTTC.

This chain links TRBV11-2 with TRBJ1-2, with TRBD1 as a possible D gene (5 bases). Trimming removed 5 bases from V and 4 bases from J, with 11 bases in between. CDR3 length equals 13 residues. Germline CDR1 and CDR2: SGHAT and FQNNGV. The CDR3 DNA reads as TGTGCCAGCAGCCCAATCGGGGGCTATGGCTACACCTTC. It encodes CASSPIGGYGYTF.

This clone was seen only once. This chain connects TRBV29-1 to TRBJ1-2; 7 nucleotides align to TRBD1. Trimming removed 8 bases from V and 2 bases from J; junction bases left unmatched: 5. Germline-derived CDR1 and CDR2 are SQVTM and ANQGSEA. The CDR3 contains 12 residues. This CDR3 is CSISQGNYGYTF. The DNA of the CDR3 is TGCAGCATTTCACAGGGGAACTATGGCTACACCTTC. The variable domain in full, completed from reference TRBV29-1 and TRBJ1-2, reads SAVISQKPSRDICQRGTSLTIQCQVDSQVTMMFWYRQQPGQSLTLIATANQGSEATYESGFVIDKFPISRPNLTFSTLTVSNMSPEDSSIYLCSISQGNYGYTFGSGTRLTVV.

V usage is TRBV20-1 and J usage is TRBJ1-2, with D possibly TRBD1 on 5 matching bases. The CDR3 contains 15 residues. Trimming cost V 5 bases and J 0 bases, with 16 bases left between them. CDR1 is DFQATT and CDR2 is SNEGSKA in the germline V gene (reference sequence). CDR3 DNA: TGCAGTGCTGGTGGGGGTAGGGGTTCTAACTATGGCTACACCTTC. As protein: CSAGGGRGSNYGYTF.

The V gene is TRBV6-4, the J gene TRBJ2-7; D perhaps matches TRBD2 (6 bases). Germline loops: CDR1 MRHNA, CDR2 SNTAGT. The CDR3 extends over 14 amino acids. V lost 5 bases to trimming and J lost 2 bases, with 13 bases between them. The CDR3 region has the DNA TGTGCCAGCAGTCCCGAGGAGGGAACCTACGAGCAGTACTTC. It encodes CASSPEEGTYEQYF.

This clone was counted a single time. The chain is built from TRBV27 and TRBJ2-7; TRBD1 matches 9 bases. The germline V gene encodes CDR1 MNHEY and CDR2 SMNVEV (reference sequence). After removal of 7 bases from V and 4 bases from J, the junction contained 8 bases not matched to a gene. The length of the CDR3 is 14 residues. The CDR3 region is CASKLRDRDYEQYF. In nucleotides, the CDR3 is TGTGCCAGCAAATTAAGGGACAGGGATTACGAGCAGTACTTC.

The rearrangement links TRBV5-1 to TRBJ1-4; a possible D gene is TRBD1 (6 bases). Germline CDR1 reads SGHRS; CDR2 reads YFSETQ. Trimming took off 1 base at V and 2 bases at J, with 9 bases between the two ends. The CDR3 runs 15 residues. CDR3 bases: TGCGCCAGCAGCTTGCGGGGGGCTACTAATGAAAAACTGTTTTTT. Translation gives CASSLRGATNEKLFF.

This clone turned up a few times. The chain combines TRBV19 with TRBJ1-5; D call uncertain. The germline V gene encodes CDR1 LNHDA and CDR2 SQIVND (reference sequence). Trimming took off 1 base at V and 6 bases at J, with 13 bases between the two ends. The CDR3 totals 15 residues. The CDR3 is CASSIAFQTGQPQHF. CDR3 nucleotides: TGTGCCAGTAGTATAGCTTTCCAAACTGGTCAGCCCCAGCATTTT.